This TCR beta chain came from a study of shared clonotypes between healthy human individuals. The V end was cut by 5 bases, the J end by 1 base, with 8 bases between. CDR3 length: 13 amino acids. Germline assignment: CDR1 SGHTA and CDR2 FQGTGA. The method was immunoSEQ multiplex PCR; TCRdb's version includes in-frame clones alone and lacks a portion of them. The sample includes about 1.1 million clones, 60% to 85% seen only once; the top ten take 0.89%. The receptor's source is a man between 18 and 29 years old in good health. Some clones in this sample may be carry-over from other donors' samples. What was sequenced was memory CD4+ T cells from PBMCs. Regarding subset: CD45RA-negative fraction. The chain uses TRBV7-3 and TRBJ1-1; D is ambiguous. As DNA, the CDR3 is TGTGCCAGCAGCCAACACGCGAACACTGAAGCTTTCTTT. Its protein is CASSQHANTEAFF.